This section outlines one TCR beta chain sequence together with its context. The assay was immunoSEQ multiplex PCR, and TCRdb's table has in-frame clones only and misses some. In the table there are more than 12,000 clones, approximately 98% of which are singletons. This sample is drawn from a study of monozygotic twins with cystic fibrosis. Looking at the study overall: Three micrograms of fragmented DNA underwent around 14 PCR cycles for library preparation.

There are 13 residues in the CDR3. Germline-derived CDR1 and CDR2 are LNHDA and SQIVND (reference sequence). Trimming pared 7 bases from V and 2 bases from J, leaving 11 bases between. The material sequenced was blood. This receptor was identified in a girl aged 2 to 9 with cystic fibrosis. J is TRBJ1-1 and V is TRBV19; no reliable D call. The DNA for the CDR3 is TGTGCCAGTAAATTCGGTTCTAACACTGAAGCTTTCTTT. Amino acids: CASKFGSNTEAFF. Full variable domain (missing parts from reference TRBV19 and TRBJ1-1): DGGITQSPKYLFRKEGQNVTLSCEQNLNHDAMYWYRQDPGQGLRLIYYSQIVNDFQKGDIAEGYSVSREKKESFPLTVTSAQKNPTAFYLCASKFGSNTEAFFGQGTRLTVV.